Each of the 22 T cell receptor beta chains below was sequenced from the same sample in a study of blood T cell repertoires in COVID-19 (dated by TCRdb to about 2020). Library construction relied on the immunoSEQ multiplex PCR assay. The immuneACCESS repertoire file appears here via TCRdb, limited to in-frame rearrangements. These files lack a portion of the clones; in checked studies, under half of the deficit traces to unresolved V genes, and the cause of the others is not known. The sample records 79,000 or so clones, about 87% of which are singletons. 0.85% to 1.2% of the sample is taken by the ten largest. Material for sequencing was peripheral blood. The receptors originated from a human donor in a cohort sampled during active COVID-19.

The J gene is TRBJ2-4, the V gene TRBV30; D may be TRBD2 (5 bases). CDR1 is GTSNPN and CDR2 is SVGIG in the germline V gene (reference sequence). The CDR3 totals 14 residues. V gave up 5 bases and J gave up 6 bases, with 17 bases separating them. CDR3 region: CAWGDGVEVNIQYF. As DNA, the CDR3 is TGTGCCTGGGGCGACGGGGTAGAGGTAAACATTCAGTACTTC. Drawing the rest from reference TRBV30 and TRBJ2-4, the complete variable domain is SQTIHQWPATLVQPVGSPLSLECTVEGTSNPNLYWYRQAAGRGLQLLFYSVGIGQISSEVPQNLSASRPQDRQFILSSKKLLLSDSGFYLCAWGDGVEVNIQYFGAGTRLSVL.

The sample holds one count of this clone. The genes are TRBV27 and TRBJ2-1, with 9 bases fitting TRBD2. The CDR3 extends over 15 amino acids. V lost 7 bases, J lost 7 bases, and 11 bases stayed unmatched. Germline CDR1 MNHEY, CDR2 SMNVEV (reference sequence). The CDR3 spells CASTSSPSGTNEQFF. CDR3 sequence (DNA): TGTGCCAGCACGAGTTCGCCTAGCGGGACGAATGAGCAGTTCTTC.

About this clone: An end of the junction does not agree with germline; a read error may underlie this. The rearrangement uses TRBV15 and TRBJ2-7; 12 bases are shared with TRBD2. The CDR3 consists of 19 residues. The germline CDR1 and CDR2 sequences are LNHNV and YYDKDF (reference sequence). This chain's CDR3 is CATSRTSGIFPLGDYEQCF. DNA of the CDR3: TGTGCCACCAGTCGGACTAGCGGGATTTTTCCTCTTGGGGACTACGAGCAGTGCTTC.

This rearrangement joins TRBV21-1 to TRBJ2-1; the table's TRBD2 call for D was not verified on the DNA. TRBV21-1 is reported as a pseudogene. CDR3 length equals 14 residues. The CDR3 reads CASLASGGYNEQFF. The CDR3 bases are TGTGCCAGCTTAGCTAGCGGGGGTTACAATGAGCAGTTCTTC.

This chain connects TRBV7-3 to TRBJ2-5, with a tentative D call TRBD1 (6 bases). Trimming left V 4 bases short and J 5 bases short, with 11 bases between. The CDR3 spans 13 residues. Per germline, CDR1 SGHTA and CDR2 FQGTGA. Written as DNA, the CDR3 is TGTGCCAGCAGCTACTCTAGGGGGGAGACCCAGTACTTC. It specifies CASSYSRGETQYF.

This chain uses TRBV15 with TRBJ2-3; 8 nucleotides line up with TRBD2. Looked up from germline, CDR1 is LNHNV and CDR2 is YYDKDF (reference sequence). The CDR3 contains 14 residues. Trimming cost V 6 bases and J 3 bases; bases outside gene matches: 5. The CDR3 DNA is TGTGCCACCAGTTCAACGGGGGGGACAGATACGCAGTATTTT. It encodes CATSSTGGTDTQYF.

The count of this clone is one. This chain connects TRBV20-1 to TRBJ1-6; 7 nucleotides match TRBD1. The V segment lost 3 bases and the J segment 7 bases; nucleotides outside the gene matches: 6. The V gene's germline CDR1 is DFQATT and CDR2 SNEGSKA (reference sequence). This CDR3 comprises 14 residues. CDR3 sequence: CSASKGASNSPLHF. CDR3 nucleotides: TGCAGTGCTAGTAAGGGGGCGAGCAATTCACCCCTCCACTTT.

The chain joins TRBV2 to TRBJ1-2, with TRBD1 matching 10 bases. Germline values: CDR1 SNHLY, CDR2 FYNNEI. V lost 3 bases to trimming and J lost 7 bases; unmatched junction nucleotides: 8. The CDR3 loop spans 15 amino acids. The CDR3 DNA is TGTGCCAGCAGTGACCCCCCGGGACAGGGGATTGGCTACACCTTC. Amino acid sequence: CASSDPPGQGIGYTF. Looking up the rest from reference TRBV2 and TRBJ1-2 gives the full variable domain: EPEVTQTPSHQVTQMGQEVILRCVPISNHLYFYWYRQILGQKVEFLVSFYNNEISEKSEIFDDQFSVERPDGSNFTLKIRSTKLEDSAMYFCASSDPPGQGIGYTFGSGTRLTVV.

The chain links TRBV5-6 to TRBJ2-7; 9 nucleotides agree with TRBD1. Losses at the gene ends were 3 bases for V and 6 bases for J; bases not matched to a gene: 7. Germline CDR1 and CDR2: SGHDT and YYEEEE. CDR3 length: 14 residues. The CDR3 nucleotides read TGTGCCAGCAGCTCCACCGGGACAGGGTCCGAGCAGTACTTC. Protein sequence: CASSSTGTGSEQYF.

V usage is TRBV19 and J usage is TRBJ1-2; maybe TRBD1 (6 bases). The CDR3 loop spans 13 amino acids. Trimming stripped 7 bases from V and 4 bases from J, with 13 bases between. CDR1 is LNHDA, CDR2 SQIVND, per germline (reference sequence). The DNA of the CDR3 is TGTGCCAGTAACCTGGGGGGGGCCTATGGCTACACCTTC. It is translated as CASNLGGAYGYTF. The variable domain in full, completed from reference TRBV19 and TRBJ1-2, reads DGGITQSPKYLFRKEGQNVTLSCEQNLNHDAMYWYRQDPGQGLRLIYYSQIVNDFQKGDIAEGYSVSREKKESFPLTVTSAQKNPTAFYLCASNLGGAYGYTFGSGTRLTVV.

The J gene is TRBJ1-6, the V gene TRBV11-3; D unclear. From germline, CDR1 is SGHNT and CDR2 YENEEA. The CDR3 has 13 residues. V lost 1 base to trimming and J lost 7 bases, with 5 bases between them. Here the CDR3 reads CASSLGENSPLHF. The CDR3, as DNA: TGTGCCAGCAGCTTAGGGGAGAATTCACCCCTCCACTTT.

The chain has TRBV19 and TRBJ1-3; 7 bases are a match to TRBD1. Germline assignment: CDR1 LNHDA and CDR2 SQIVND (reference sequence). The CDR3 has 14 residues. Trimming at V came to 9 bases and at J to 0 bases, leaving 5 bases not matched to a gene. The CDR3 DNA sequence: TGTGCCAGCGGGGACAGCAGCTCTGGAAACACCATATATTTT. Protein product: CASGDSSSGNTIYF.

The V call is TRBV7-3, the J call TRBJ2-5, with a possible D match to TRBD2 (6 bases). Germline V gene lookup returns CDR1 SGHTA and CDR2 FQGTGA. The CDR3 has 15 amino acids. Trimming stripped 0 bases from V and 4 bases from J, with 12 bases between. CDR3 protein: CASSLTGGVGETQYF. Written as DNA, the CDR3 is TGTGCCAGCAGCTTAACGGGGGGAGTCGGAGAGACCCAGTACTTC.

This chain links TRBV19 with TRBJ2-7; the D is unclear. CDR3 size: 14 residues. The ends were cut back, 4 bases at V and 3 bases at J, with 13 bases in the middle. Per the germline V gene, CDR1 is LNHDA and CDR2 is SQIVND (reference sequence). The DNA of the CDR3 is TGTGCCAGTAGTACCATCGGCGGAGACTACGAGCAGTACTTC. Translating gives CASSTIGGDYEQYF. Together with reference TRBV19 and TRBJ2-7, the CDR3 gives the full variable domain: DGGITQSPKYLFRKEGQNVTLSCEQNLNHDAMYWYRQDPGQGLRLIYYSQIVNDFQKGDIAEGYSVSREKKESFPLTVTSAQKNPTAFYLCASSTIGGDYEQYFGPGTRLTVT.

This chain connects TRBV7-9 to TRBJ2-1; the D gene is possibly TRBD1 (6 bases). V was pared by 3 bases and J by 4 bases, with 10 bases between. The CDR3 covers 14 residues. Germline assignment: CDR1 SEHNR and CDR2 FQNEAQ (reference sequence). Written as DNA, the CDR3 is TGTGCCAGCAGCTTTGGGACACCGTACAATGAGCAGTTCTTC. It specifies CASSFGTPYNEQFF.

A few counts support this clone. This chain connects TRBV5-1 to TRBJ1-2, with 7 positions matching TRBD1. Losses at the gene ends were 4 bases for V and 5 bases for J; bases not matched to a gene: 8. CDR3 length equals 14 residues. CDR1 and CDR2 from the germline V gene are SGHRS and YFSETQ. CDR3 amino acids: CASSVGGSAYGYTF. In DNA form, the CDR3 reads TGCGCCAGCAGCGTAGGGGGCAGCGCTTATGGCTACACCTTC.

This chain joins TRBV5-1 and TRBJ2-7; weak D call: TRBD2 (6 bases). The CDR3 runs 14 residues. The germline V gene encodes CDR1 SGHRS and CDR2 YFSETQ. V dropped 2 bases and J dropped 5 bases, with 14 bases sitting between them. The CDR3 spells CASSFGGLRDEQYF. In DNA, the CDR3 is TGCGCCAGCAGCTTCGGAGGGTTAAGGGACGAGCAGTACTTC.

The chain links TRBV27 to TRBJ2-2; tentative D call: TRBD1 (6 bases). V was clipped by 6 bases and J by 0 bases, with 17 bases between them. Germline loops: CDR1 MNHEY, CDR2 SMNVEV (reference sequence). This CDR3 is built from 17 residues. As DNA, the CDR3 is TGTGCCAGCAGGTCCCTTCTAGGGGGACCGAACACCGGGGAGCTGTTTTTT. Protein: CASRSLLGGPNTGELFF.

The CDR3 loop is CASSSAPQGTGNTIYF. The CDR3 DNA is TGTGCCAGCAGCTCGGCCCCCCAGGGAACTGGAAACACCATATATTTT. The chain has TRBV28 and TRBJ1-3, with TRBD1 as a possible D gene (5 bases). The CDR3 is made up of 16 amino acids. The V gene lost 6 bases and the J gene lost 2 bases, with 17 bases spanning the gap. The germline CDR1 and CDR2 sequences are MDHEN and SYDVKM.

The CDR3 spells CASNQQGAGSPLHF. The CDR3 DNA reads TGTGCCAGCAACCAACAGGGGGCGGGTTCACCCCTCCACTTT. The chain employs TRBV27 and TRBJ1-6, with 9 bases fitting TRBD1. In germline, CDR1 is MNHEY, CDR2 SMNVEV (reference sequence). V was pared by 7 bases and J by 9 bases, with 7 bases of the junction left unmatched. The CDR3 runs to 14 residues.

This clone occurred once. This sequence joins TRBV29-1 and TRBJ1-2; the D gene is possibly TRBD1 (6 bases). The ends were cut back, 6 bases at V and 8 bases at J, with 28 bases in the middle. CDR1 SQVTM and CDR2 ANQGSEA come from the germline V gene. The CDR3 has 16 amino acids. The CDR3 bases are TGCAGCGTCCCCGGGGGGAGGGACACCCTGGCCGGGGGCTACACCTTC. Translation gives CSVPGGRDTLAGGYTF.

The chain uses TRBV6-6 and TRBJ2-7, with 10 bases lining up with TRBD2. The CDR3 totals 15 residues. Germline V gene lookup returns CDR1 MNHNY and CDR2 SVGAGI (reference sequence). J gave up 7 bases and V 4 bases, and 10 bases lay outside the gene matches. In nucleotides, the CDR3 is TGTGCCAGCAGTTTGGGACTAGCGTTGGGTCGGGAGCAGTACTTC. Protein sequence: CASSLGLALGREQYF.